A single sample gave rise to the 9 T cell receptor beta chains below, sequenced in a study of blood T cell repertoires in COVID-19. The protocol was immunoSEQ multiplex PCR, while the TCRdb copy is restricted to in-frame clones and leaves out a portion. Counted here are roughly 150,000 clones, around 83% occurring once; the ten biggest clones make up 7.2%. The sample taken for sequencing was peripheral blood. These receptors originate from a woman aged 45-65 years in a cohort sampled during active or convalescent COVID-19.

The V gene is TRBV7-9, the J gene TRBJ2-1; TRBD2 is a possible D gene (6 bases). V lost 3 bases to trimming and J lost 0 bases, with 9 bases between them. The CDR3 consists of 15 residues. In germline, CDR1 is SEHNR, CDR2 FQNEAQ (reference sequence). CDR3 residues: CASSFEAGSYNEQFF. CDR3 DNA sequence: TGTGCCAGCAGCTTTGAAGCGGGCTCCTACAATGAGCAGTTCTTC.

V gene TRBV7-2 combines with J gene TRBJ1-4; D may be TRBD1 (5 bases). The CDR3 consists of 13 residues. The germline gives CDR1 SGHTA, CDR2 FQGNSA. The germline V and J ends were trimmed by 6 bases and 8 bases, with 13 bases remaining between them. The CDR3 region is CASRRGIEEKLFF. As DNA, the CDR3 is TGTGCCAGCAGAAGGGGCATCGAGGAAAAACTGTTTTTT.

The rearrangement uses TRBV6-5 and TRBJ2-1, with D possibly matching TRBD1 (6 bases). CDR1 and CDR2 (germline): MNHEY, SVGAGI. The CDR3 sequence is 13 residues long. V was clipped by 6 bases and J by 7 bases, with 13 bases between them. Here the CDR3 DNA reads TGTGCCAGCAGCAATCCTAGGGGGAATGAGCAGTTCTTC. Its translation is CASSNPRGNEQFF.

The chain joins TRBV5-5 to TRBJ1-5; D perhaps matches TRBD1 (6 bases). Trimming removed 3 bases from V and 5 bases from J, with 9 bases in between. Per germline, CDR1 SGHKS and CDR2 YYEKEE (reference sequence). This CDR3 region has 13 residues. CDR3 nucleotides: TGTGCCAGCAGCTGGACAGTATATCAGCCCCAGCATTTT. Protein product: CASSWTVYQPQHF.

The J gene is TRBJ1-2, the V gene TRBV4-3, with a weak D call TRBD1 (6 bases). Germline V CDR1 and CDR2: LGHNA, YSLEER. The CDR3 is 15 residues long. V shed 0 bases and J shed 7 bases, with 15 bases lying between them. The CDR3 DNA reads as TGCGCCAGCAGCCAAGACAAGGGGGATCTCGGTGGCTACACCTTC. As protein: CASSQDKGDLGGYTF.

This clone was seen only a few times. The chain combines TRBV11-2 with TRBJ1-4, with 7 nucleotides matching TRBD1. V shed 3 bases, J shed 7 bases, and the junction held 8 bases outside the gene matches. The CDR3 loop spans 15 amino acids. Germline V gene data show CDR1 as SGHAT and CDR2 as FQNNGV. CDR3: CASSFGQARGEKLFF. The CDR3 region has the DNA TGTGCCAGCAGCTTCGGACAGGCTAGGGGTGAAAAACTGTTTTTT.

The chain is built from TRBV4-3 and TRBJ2-1; D is perhaps TRBD1 (6 bases). Germline assignment: CDR1 LGHNA and CDR2 YSLEER. This CDR3 is built from 15 residues. The germline V and J ends were trimmed by 4 bases and 0 bases, with 10 bases remaining between them. The CDR3 loop reads CASSPGQSSYNEQFF. In nucleotides, the CDR3 is TGCGCCAGCAGCCCCGGACAGAGCTCCTACAATGAGCAGTTCTTC.

The rearrangement uses TRBV12-5 and TRBJ1-5, with D perhaps TRBD1 (5 bases). The germline V and J ends were trimmed by 3 bases and 7 bases, with 13 bases remaining between them. This CDR3 region has 14 residues. CDR1 and CDR2 from the germline V gene are LGHNT and FRNRAP. The CDR3 region is CASGFGPREQPQHF. CDR3 sequence (DNA): TGTGCTAGTGGTTTCGGACCCAGGGAACAGCCCCAGCATTTT.

Only one count was recorded for this clone. The chain is built from TRBV4-2 and TRBJ2-3; TRBD2 aligns across 12 bases. CDR3 length: 17 amino acids. Germline-derived CDR1 and CDR2 are LGHNA and YNFKEQ. The junction had 8 bases not matched to a gene; V was cut back by 3 bases and J by 4 bases. The CDR3 sequence is CASSQFGASGGADTQYF. CDR3 in DNA: TGTGCCAGCAGCCAGTTTGGGGCTAGCGGGGGGGCAGATACGCAGTATTTT.